This TCR beta chain was observed in a study of T cell responses to AZD1222 COVID-19 vaccine. Some clones are missing from TCRdb's copy, which holds only in-frame ones; the method was immunoSEQ multiplex PCR. The repertoire holds 200,000 to 250,000 clones, with about 92% as singletons. Study-wide findings and caveats: Donors in the cohort were predominantly white British and more often female, and clonal diversity was possibly underestimated. All repertoire sampling was performed exclusively after the peak T cell response. Variant regions that are unmutated are reportedly the target of nearly half of spike-specific TCRs.

Germline CDR1 KGHSH, CDR2 LQKENI. The V and J ends lost 5 bases and 4 bases respectively, with 11 bases between them. This CDR3 contains 13 residues. On this clone itself: Its target is unknown.

The clonotype originates from an adult in good health. Source: peripheral blood, taken on day 0 of MenACWY control vaccination. The chain recombines TRBV18 with TRBJ2-5; D call uncertain. The CDR3 nucleotides read TGTGCCAGCTCATCGGGCGTGGGAGAGACCCAGTACTTC. It translates to CASSSGVGETQYF.